The entry below describes one TCR beta chain. The antigen is undetermined. This entry is derived from a study of metastatic and nonmetastatic thyroid tumors. For the study at large: From malignant and benign thyroid patients, repertoires in blood and in tumor or nodule tissue were compared.

Each patient went into thyroid surgery without having received any treatment. The CDR3 is 15 amino acids. V shed 6 bases and J shed 5 bases, with 19 bases lying between them. Germline CDR1 reads DFQATT; CDR2 reads SNEGSKA (reference sequence). Findings and caveats of the study: Across blood and tumor, TCR beta diversity in malignant thyroid tumors was reportedly significantly higher than in benign nodules.

Original analysis: The study's classifier, a distant-metastasis tool for papillary thyroid cancer, was built using CDR3 differences across clinicopathological groups. TCRdb redid the clone calls on the PCR reads using MiXCR. It is TCRdb's table, rather than the study itself, that gives the V and J calls and clone size. The table has some 10,000 clones, 25% to 35% seen once. This clonotype was obtained from a male donor with papillary thyroid cancer or a benign thyroid nodule (not recorded which). Some clones in this sample may be carry-over from other donors' samples. Sequenced material: tumor tissue. The rearrangement joins TRBV20-1 to TRBJ2-2; weak D call: TRBD2 (6 bases). The CDR3 DNA reads as TGCAGTGCGTGGAGGGCAGGGAGTGGGACCGGGGAGCTGTTTTTT. Residues: CSAWRAGSGTGELFF.